Listed here are 26 T cell receptor beta chains from one sample, sequenced in a study of T cells in Graves' hyperthyroidism and ophthalmopathy. There were TCR beta CDR3 regions amplified from RNA transcripts. First-round RT-PCR targeting the TCR CDR3 was performed with the HTBI primer set. MiXCR was run by TCRdb on the multiplex PCR reads, yielding one entry per CDR3 protein. This sample carries a few hundred thousand distinct CDR3 sequences, roughly 18% of them seen once, and the ten largest clones take around 40%. Sequenced material: blood. Source of these receptors: a man between 18 and 29 years old with Graves' ophthalmopathy.

There are a few counts of this clonotype. J is TRBJ2-2 and V is TRBV6-1; either TRBD1 or TRBD2 may fit D (5 bases each). The V end lost 6 bases, the J end lost 3 bases, and 8 bases lay between the germline ends. There are 13 residues in the CDR3. Germline values: CDR1 MNHNS, CDR2 SASEGT. The CDR3 reads CASREGHTGELFF. CDR3 DNA: TGTGCCAGCAGAGAGGGGCACACCGGGGAGCTGTTTTTT.

In its sample, this clonotype was seen a few times. The gene calls are TRBV25-1 and TRBJ2-2; tentatively, D is TRBD2 (5 bases). CDR3 size: 14 residues. With 4 bases removed from V and 6 bases from J, the gap between germline ends came to 12 bases. Germline loops: CDR1 MGHDK, CDR2 SYGVNS. CDR3 nucleotide sequence: TGTGCCAGCAGTGCTAGGGTCGGGGCCGGGGAGCTGTTTTTT. It translates to CASSARVGAGELFF. Full variable domain (rest looked up from reference TRBV25-1 and TRBJ2-2): EADIYQTPRYLVIGTGKKITLECSQTMGHDKMYWYQQDPGMELHLIHYSYGVNSTEKGDLSSESTVSRIRTEHFPLTLESARPSHTSQYLCASSARVGAGELFFGEGSRLTVL.

This clonotype was picked up many times. The rearrangement uses TRBV12-3 or TRBV12-4 and TRBJ2-3; possible D gene TRBD1, 5 bases. This CDR3 contains 15 residues. V was pared by 3 bases and J by 3 bases, with 13 bases between. The CDR3 nucleotides read TGTGCCAGCAGTTTCGAAGCCAGGGAAACAGATACGCAGTATTTT. Translating gives CASSFEARETDTQYF.

The rearrangement joins TRBV3-1 to TRBJ1-4, with a weak D call TRBD1 (5 bases). Germline CDR1 is LGHDT and CDR2 is YNNKEL (reference sequence). V lost 4 bases and J 10 bases, leaving 19 bases between the germline ends. The CDR3 covers 15 residues. The CDR3 DNA is TGTGCCAGCAGCCCACAATTCCGGGACTTTGCAAAACTGTTTTTT. It encodes CASSPQFRDFAKLFF.

The sample holds many counts of this clonotype. The V gene is TRBV27, the J gene TRBJ2-5, with D maybe TRBD1 (5 bases). Germline V gene lookup returns CDR1 MNHEY and CDR2 SMNVEV (reference sequence). With 2 bases removed from V and 5 bases from J, the gap between germline ends came to 15 bases. The CDR3 is 15 amino acids. The CDR3 DNA follows: TGTGCCAGCAGTTTAAGCCGGCAGGGAAGGGAGACCCAGTACTTC. Translating it yields CASSLSRQGRETQYF.

This clonotype was detected many times. The J gene is TRBJ2-1, the V gene TRBV3-1, with a tentative D call TRBD2 (5 bases). The CDR3 extends over 14 amino acids. Germline lookup yields CDR1 LGHDT and CDR2 YNNKEL (reference sequence). The V end was cut by 3 bases, the J end by 2 bases, with 8 bases between. The CDR3 sequence is CASSHPGAYNEQFF. For the CDR3, the DNA is TGTGCCAGCAGCCACCCCGGGGCCTACAATGAGCAGTTCTTC.

J is TRBJ1-6 and V is TRBV9, with D hard to call. In germline, CDR1 is SGDLS, CDR2 YYNGEE. Trimming stripped 0 bases from V and 4 bases from J, with 5 bases between. The CDR3 totals 14 residues. The CDR3 region has the DNA TGTGCCAGCAGCGTAGCCGAGTATAATTCACCCCTCCACTTT. It translates to CASSVAEYNSPLHF.

This clonotype was detected ten times or more. V and J are TRBV5-1 and TRBJ1-1, with D maybe TRBD1 (6 bases). This CDR3 is 13 amino acids long. V shed 5 bases and J shed 7 bases, with 15 bases lying between them. Looked up from germline, CDR1 is SGHRS and CDR2 is YFSETQ. In nucleotides, the CDR3 is TGCGCCAGCAGGGGGGGGGCCGACAGTGAAGCTTTCTTT. Its translation is CASRGGADSEAFF.

V is TRBV19 and J is TRBJ1-5; weak D call: TRBD1 (5 bases). Per germline, CDR1 LNHDA and CDR2 SQIVND (reference sequence). The CDR3 runs to 17 residues. V lost 4 bases, J lost 1 base, and 17 bases lay in between. The CDR3 loop is CASSTKGIFGSNQPQHF. CDR3 DNA: TGTGCCAGTAGTACCAAGGGGATCTTCGGCAGCAATCAGCCCCAGCATTTT.

The V gene is TRBV18, the J gene TRBJ1-5, with D maybe TRBD1 (5 bases). There are 16 residues in the CDR3. The V gene lost 4 bases and the J gene lost 3 bases, with 16 bases spanning the gap. CDR1 KGHSH and CDR2 LQKENI come from the germline V gene. This CDR3 is CASSRDGASFNQPQHF. The CDR3 DNA is TGTGCCAGCTCACGGGACGGAGCGAGCTTCAATCAGCCCCAGCATTTT.

At least ten counts were recorded for this clonotype. V gene TRBV12-3 or TRBV12-4 combines with J gene TRBJ2-3, with 13 bases identical to TRBD2. There are 15 residues in the CDR3. Germline trimming cut 2 bases from V and 10 bases from J; bases unmatched to any gene: 6. DNA for the CDR3: TGTGCCAGCAGTTTAACTAGCGGGGGGGCCGGGGCGCAGTATTTT. Translating it yields CASSLTSGGAGAQYF.

The J gene is TRBJ2-2, the V gene TRBV7-3, with D maybe TRBD2 (7 bases). Trimming removed 6 bases from V and 7 bases from J, with 21 bases in between. The germline CDR1 and CDR2 sequences are SGHTA and FQGTGA. The CDR3 totals 16 residues. The CDR3 DNA is TGTGCCAGCAGTAGGGGGGGCAACCCCGGGGACGGGGAGCTGTTTTTT. Its translation: CASSRGGNPGDGELFF.

This clonotype was picked up many times. V and J are TRBV10-3 and TRBJ1-2, with D hard to call. The CDR3 runs 14 residues. The V and J ends lost 6 bases and 0 bases respectively, with 11 bases between them. Germline CDR1 is ENHRY and CDR2 is SYGVKD. The CDR3 region has the DNA TGTGCCATCAGGGACGGCACCTCTAACTATGGCTACACCTTC. Translating gives CAIRDGTSNYGYTF.

This clonotype was found a few times. This chain connects TRBV19 to TRBJ2-5, with 7 bases lining up with TRBD1. From germline, CDR1 is LNHDA and CDR2 SQIVND (reference sequence). The CDR3 is made up of 14 amino acids. J gave up 5 bases and V 5 bases, and 8 bases lay outside the gene matches. The CDR3 is CASSPPGGRETQYF. The CDR3 DNA is TGTGCCAGTAGTCCCCCAGGGGGACGGGAGACCCAGTACTTC.

The sample holds many counts of this clonotype. J is TRBJ2-7 and V is TRBV11-2; D may match TRBD1 or TRBD2 (5 bases each). V lost 2 bases and J 4 bases, leaving 18 bases between the germline ends. Germline CDR1 reads SGHAT; CDR2 reads FQNNGV. The CDR3 contains 16 residues. The DNA of the CDR3 is TGTGCCAGCAGCTTACTTTTTGAGGGGCAGGGATACGAGCAGTACTTC. Protein: CASSLLFEGQGYEQYF. Full variable domain (missing parts from reference TRBV11-2 and TRBJ2-7): EAGVAQSPRYKIIEKRQSVAFWCNPISGHATLYWYQQILGQGPKLLIQFQNNGVVDDSQLPKDRFSAERLKGVDSTLKIQPAKLEDSAVYLCASSLLFEGQGYEQYFGPGTRLTVT.

The genes are TRBV2 and TRBJ2-7; 9 bases map to TRBD2. CDR1 is SNHLY and CDR2 is FYNNEI in the germline V gene. The CDR3 extends over 16 amino acids. Trimming removed 6 bases from V and 1 base from J; junction bases left unmatched: 10. In DNA form, the CDR3 reads TGTGCCAGCAGCCTCCGGGGCGGGAGGGTGTCCTACGAGCAGTACTTC. This translates into CASSLRGGRVSYEQYF.

In its sample, this clonotype was seen many times. The chain joins TRBV6-1 to TRBJ2-7; no firm D call. Germline lookup yields CDR1 MNHNS and CDR2 SASEGT. This CDR3 has 14 residues. The V end was cut by 4 bases, the J end by 0 bases, with 10 bases between. This chain's CDR3 is CASSATGPSYEQYF. CDR3 coding DNA: TGTGCCAGCAGTGCAACCGGACCCTCCTACGAGCAGTACTTC.

This clonotype was seen ten or more times. J is TRBJ1-1 and V is TRBV6-1; D gene ambiguous. The CDR3 is made up of 13 amino acids. Germline-derived CDR1 and CDR2 are MNHNS and SASEGT. With 8 bases removed from V and 2 bases from J, the gap between germline ends came to 12 bases. CDR3 loop: CASEPNSNTEAFF. CDR3 DNA: TGTGCCAGCGAACCAAACAGTAACACTGAAGCTTTCTTT.

This clonotype was picked up many times. The J gene is TRBJ2-7, the V gene TRBV18; D remains unclear. This CDR3 is built from 13 residues. Per the germline V gene, CDR1 is KGHSH and CDR2 is LQKENI. V was shortened by 2 bases and J by 3 bases, with 8 bases between the two germline ends. The CDR3, as DNA: TGTGCCAGCTCACCAGTGACAAGCTACGAGCAGTACTTC. It yields the protein CASSPVTSYEQYF.

This clonotype was recorded a few times. V usage is TRBV6-1 and J usage is TRBJ1-6; D gene uncertain. This CDR3 region has 13 residues. The germline V gene has CDR1 MNHNS and CDR2 SASEGT. The ends were cut back, 5 bases at V and 10 bases at J, with 12 bases in the middle. This CDR3 reads CASSPNDFSPLHF. CDR3 DNA: TGTGCCAGCAGTCCCAACGATTTCTCACCCCTCCACTTT.

In this sample, this clonotype turned up a few times. The J gene is TRBJ2-3, the V gene TRBV6-2 or TRBV6-3; D tentatively fits TRBD1 or TRBD2 (6 bases each). Germline CDR1 and CDR2: MNHEY and SVGEGT. The V end was cut by 7 bases, the J end by 4 bases, with 18 bases between. The CDR3 length is 15 residues. This chain's CDR3 is CASIPGGGRADTQYF. The CDR3 coding sequence is TGTGCCAGCATTCCCGGAGGGGGGCGAGCAGATACGCAGTATTTT.

The rearrangement joins TRBV4-3 to TRBJ2-5; D is perhaps TRBD1 (6 bases). From germline, CDR1 is LGHNA and CDR2 YSLEER. Deletions cut 4 bases from V and 5 bases from J, with 17 bases between. CDR3 size: 15 residues. Here the CDR3 DNA reads TGCGCCAGCAGCCCACGGACAAGGGGGAGTGAGACCCAGTACTTC. As protein: CASSPRTRGSETQYF.

This rearrangement joins TRBV20-1 to TRBJ2-3; 8 nucleotides align to TRBD2. The V and J ends lost 5 bases and 6 bases, in that order; junction bases with no gene match: 7. Per the germline V gene, CDR1 is DFQATT and CDR2 is SNEGSKA (reference sequence). The CDR3 covers 13 residues. The CDR3 coding sequence is TGCAGTGCTCGCAGCGGGGGACCCGATACGCAGTATTTT. Amino acid sequence: CSARSGGPDTQYF.

Ten or more counts support this clonotype. The J gene is TRBJ2-2, the V gene TRBV2, with TRBD1 matching 9 bases. The CDR3 length is 14 residues. Trimming cost V 4 bases and J 5 bases; bases outside gene matches: 2. CDR1 and CDR2 from the germline V gene are SNHLY and FYNNEI. The CDR3 nucleotides are TGTGCCAGCAGTGGGACAGGGGTTACCGGGGAGCTGTTTTTT. Its translation is CASSGTGVTGELFF.

This clonotype was seen more than once but under ten times. The genes are TRBV6-1 and TRBJ1-6, with D unclear. The CDR3 is made up of 15 amino acids. V dropped 7 bases and J dropped 5 bases, with 15 bases sitting between them. Germline V gene sequence: CDR1 MNHNS, CDR2 SASEGT. CDR3: CASKGGRGDNSPLHF. CDR3 nucleotides: TGTGCCAGCAAGGGAGGACGGGGAGATAATTCACCCCTCCACTTT.

The chain joins TRBV27 to TRBJ2-7; 8 nucleotides match TRBD2. V lost 5 bases to trimming and J lost 3 bases; unmatched junction nucleotides: 9. The CDR3 contains 15 residues. Germline loops: CDR1 MNHEY, CDR2 SMNVEV (reference sequence). CDR3 bases: TGTGCCAGCAGTCCCCGACTCGCGGGGGGCTACGAGCAGTACTTC. Residues: CASSPRLAGGYEQYF.